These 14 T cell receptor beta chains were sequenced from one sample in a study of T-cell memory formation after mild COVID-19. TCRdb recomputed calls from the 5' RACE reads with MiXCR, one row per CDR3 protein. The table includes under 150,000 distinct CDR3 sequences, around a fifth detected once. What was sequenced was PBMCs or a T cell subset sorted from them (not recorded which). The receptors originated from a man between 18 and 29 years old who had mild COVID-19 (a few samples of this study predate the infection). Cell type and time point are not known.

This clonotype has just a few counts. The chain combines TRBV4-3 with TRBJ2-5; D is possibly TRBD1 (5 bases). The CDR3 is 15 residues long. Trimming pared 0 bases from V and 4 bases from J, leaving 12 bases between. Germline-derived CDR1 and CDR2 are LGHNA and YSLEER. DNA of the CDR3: TGCGCCAGCAGCCAAGATGGGGCAGGACGAGAGACCCAGTACTTC. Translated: CASSQDGAGRETQYF.

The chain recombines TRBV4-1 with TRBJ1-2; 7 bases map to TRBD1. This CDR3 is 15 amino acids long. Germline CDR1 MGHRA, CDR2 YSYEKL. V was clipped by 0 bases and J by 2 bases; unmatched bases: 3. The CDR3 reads CASSQDGQENYGYTF. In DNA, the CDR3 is TGCGCCAGCAGCCAAGACGGACAGGAAAACTATGGCTACACCTTC.

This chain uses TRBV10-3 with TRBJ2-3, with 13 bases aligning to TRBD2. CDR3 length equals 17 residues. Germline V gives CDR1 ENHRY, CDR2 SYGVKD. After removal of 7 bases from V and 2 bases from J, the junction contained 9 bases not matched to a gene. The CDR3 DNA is TGTGCCATCAACCCCGGACTAGCGGGGGCCCTCACAGATACGCAGTATTTT. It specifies CAINPGLAGALTDTQYF.

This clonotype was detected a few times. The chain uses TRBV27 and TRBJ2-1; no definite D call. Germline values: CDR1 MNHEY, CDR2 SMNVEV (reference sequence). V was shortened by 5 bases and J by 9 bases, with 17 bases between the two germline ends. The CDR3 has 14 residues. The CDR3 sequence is CASSPPTWPPEQFF. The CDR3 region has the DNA TGTGCCAGCAGTCCACCAACGTGGCCTCCTGAGCAGTTCTTC.

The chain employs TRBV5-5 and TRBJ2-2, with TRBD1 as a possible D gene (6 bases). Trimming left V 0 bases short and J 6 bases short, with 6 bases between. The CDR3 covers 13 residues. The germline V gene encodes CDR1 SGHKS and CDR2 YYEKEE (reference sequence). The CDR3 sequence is CASSLGGPGELFF. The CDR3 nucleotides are TGTGCCAGCAGCTTGGGGGGGCCCGGGGAGCTGTTTTTT.

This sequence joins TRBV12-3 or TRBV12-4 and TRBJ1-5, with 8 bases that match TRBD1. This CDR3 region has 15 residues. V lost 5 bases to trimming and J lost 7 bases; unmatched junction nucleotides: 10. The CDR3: CASSPDRAASQPQHF. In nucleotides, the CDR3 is TGTGCCAGCAGTCCGGACAGGGCAGCGAGCCAGCCCCAGCATTTT.

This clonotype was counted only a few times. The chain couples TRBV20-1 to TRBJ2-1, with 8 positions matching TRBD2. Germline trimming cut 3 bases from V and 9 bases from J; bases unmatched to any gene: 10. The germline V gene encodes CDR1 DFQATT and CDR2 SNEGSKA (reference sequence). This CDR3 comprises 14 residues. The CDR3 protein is CSARELAGKGEQFF. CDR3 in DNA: TGCAGTGCTAGGGAATTAGCGGGGAAGGGTGAGCAGTTCTTC.

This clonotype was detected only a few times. CDR3 DNA sequence: TGCGCCAGCAGCCCCTTAGTGGGGGACAGGGACCCGCAGGAGCAGTACTTC. Its translation: CASSPLVGDRDPQEQYF. The V gene is TRBV5-1, the J gene TRBJ2-7; 9 nucleotides agree with TRBD1. The trim removed 4 bases at V and 7 bases at J, leaving 18 bases unmatched. Germline V gives CDR1 SGHRS, CDR2 YFSETQ. CDR3 length: 17 residues.

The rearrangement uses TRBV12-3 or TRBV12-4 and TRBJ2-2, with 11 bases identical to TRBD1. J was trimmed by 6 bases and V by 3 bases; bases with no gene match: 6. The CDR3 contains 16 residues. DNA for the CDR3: TGTGCCAGCAGTTTTCCAGGACAGGGGGCCGCCGGGGAGCTGTTTTTT. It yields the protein CASSFPGQGAAGELFF.

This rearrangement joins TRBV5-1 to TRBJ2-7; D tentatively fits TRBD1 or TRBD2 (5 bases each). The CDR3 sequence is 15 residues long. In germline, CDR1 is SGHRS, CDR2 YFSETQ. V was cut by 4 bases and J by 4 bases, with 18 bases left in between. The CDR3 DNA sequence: TGCGCCAGCAGCGCCTTCACCGGGGCCAAGTACGAGCAGTACTTC. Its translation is CASSAFTGAKYEQYF.

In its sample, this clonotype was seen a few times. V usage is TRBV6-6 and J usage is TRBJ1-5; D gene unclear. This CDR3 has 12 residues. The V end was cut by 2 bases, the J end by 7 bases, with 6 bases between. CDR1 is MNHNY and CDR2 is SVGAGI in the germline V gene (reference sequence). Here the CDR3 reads CASSYREQPQHF. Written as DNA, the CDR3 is TGTGCCAGCAGTTACAGGGAACAGCCCCAGCATTTT.

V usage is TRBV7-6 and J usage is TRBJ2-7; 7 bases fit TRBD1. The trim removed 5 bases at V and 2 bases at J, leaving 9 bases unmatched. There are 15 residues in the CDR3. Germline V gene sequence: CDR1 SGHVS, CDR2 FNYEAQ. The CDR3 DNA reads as TGTGCCAGCAGCCAGGGGGATGACAGAGCCTACGAGCAGTACTTC. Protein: CASSQGDDRAYEQYF.

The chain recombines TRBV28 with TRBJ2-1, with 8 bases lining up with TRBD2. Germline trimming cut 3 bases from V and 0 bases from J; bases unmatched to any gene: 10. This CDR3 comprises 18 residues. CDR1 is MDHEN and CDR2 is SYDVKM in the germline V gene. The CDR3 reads CASSLVAGGLSSYNEQFF. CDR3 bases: TGTGCCAGCAGTTTGGTGGCGGGGGGCCTGAGCTCCTACAATGAGCAGTTCTTC.

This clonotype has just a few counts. CDR3 nucleotide sequence: TGTGCCACCAGCCCCACTAGCATACAGACCTACGAGCAGTACTTC. Its translation: CATSPTSIQTYEQYF. This chain joins TRBV2 and TRBJ2-7; D may be TRBD2 (6 bases). The CDR3 has 15 amino acids. The germline V gene encodes CDR1 SNHLY and CDR2 FYNNEI. The V and J ends lost 10 bases and 2 bases respectively, with 21 bases between them.